This T cell receptor (beta chain) was sequenced for a study of T-cell reconstitution after alpha-beta-depleted transplantation in children. The CDR3 length is 14 residues. CDR1 MNHEY and CDR2 SMNVEV come from the germline V gene (reference sequence). With 5 bases removed from V and 4 bases from J, the gap between germline ends came to 14 bases. The sample holds many counts of this clonotype. Its antigen is not known. A library of TCRbeta sequences, prepared with unique molecular identifiers, was generated. Each CDR3 protein is one row after TCRdb ran MiXCR on the PCR reads. The table lists about 310,000 distinct CDR3 sequences, around 25% of them singletons. Study outcomes and limitations: Hyperexpanded clones declined; after one year, newly produced T cells mostly supplied diversity. Surviving thymic progenitors and recipient T cells were the source of high TCRbeta diversity at day 60 in some patients. Where alpha-beta T cells came from about two months after transplant was reportedly several hundred expanded graft clones.

This sequence originates from a male patient younger than 18 who had a stem cell transplant for acute lymphoblastic leukemia, so the T cells may come from the graft donor. The gene calls are TRBV27 and TRBJ1-1; D is ambiguous. The sequencing here drew on PBMCs, mostly from graft donor cells, taken 180 days after TCRalphabeta/CD19-depleted stem cell transplant. The CDR3: CASSRGGTGTEAFF. The CDR3 coding sequence is TGTGCCAGCAGTCGCGGCGGCACGGGCACTGAAGCTTTCTTT.